One and the same sample provided the 32 T cell receptor beta chains below, sequenced in a study of blood T cell repertoires in COVID-19. This table comes from immunoSEQ multiplex PCR, and its TCRdb copy is limited to in-frame clones, with some not included. The table has under 200,000 clones, around 89% seen once; the top ten hold approximately 7%. The sequencing sample was made of PBMCs or T cells enriched from blood (not recorded which). These receptors came from a woman in her forties or fifties who had recovered from COVID-19.

Notes on this clone: Additional DNA sequences in this sample encode the identical CDR3. This chain joins TRBV6-5 and TRBJ2-7; no definite D call. Trimming took 0 bases from V and 3 from J, leaving 6 bases between them. In germline, CDR1 is MNHEY, CDR2 SVGAGI. CDR3 length: 13 amino acids. The CDR3 nucleotides read TGTGCCAGCAGTTACTCGTCGAGCTACGAGCAGTACTTC. Its translation: CASSYSSSYEQYF.

The table lists this clone with a count of one. The V gene is TRBV5-1, the J gene TRBJ1-5; TRBD1 matches at 7 bases. The germline V gene encodes CDR1 SGHRS and CDR2 YFSETQ. V lost 4 bases to trimming and J lost 5 bases; unmatched junction nucleotides: 6. The CDR3 is made up of 14 amino acids. The CDR3 coding sequence is TGCGCCAGCAGCCGAACAGGGGTGGATCAGCCCCAGCATTTT. Translation: CASSRTGVDQPQHF.

The chain carries TRBV6-2 or TRBV6-3 and TRBJ1-1; the D is unclear. The V end was cut by 6 bases, the J end by 6 bases, with 14 bases between. There are 13 residues in the CDR3. Germline V gene data show CDR1 as MNHEY and CDR2 as SVGEGT. The CDR3 region is CASSPVSRAEAFF. The CDR3 DNA follows: TGTGCCAGCAGCCCTGTTTCGAGGGCTGAAGCTTTCTTT.

A single count supports this clone. The rearrangement joins TRBV24-1 to TRBJ2-2; 10 positions match TRBD2. Germline assignment: CDR1 KGHDR and CDR2 SFDVKD. J lost 3 bases, V lost 0 bases, and 9 bases had no gene match. The CDR3 spans 19 residues. The CDR3 loop is CATSDLRASGGSDTGELFF. The CDR3 nucleotides read TGTGCCACCAGTGATTTGCGGGCTAGCGGGGGTTCGGACACCGGGGAGCTGTTTTTT.

This rearrangement joins TRBV6-1 to TRBJ2-1; possibly TRBD2 for D (6 bases). V shed 2 bases and J shed 0 bases, with 8 bases lying between them. CDR3 length equals 15 residues. Germline V gene sequence: CDR1 MNHNS, CDR2 SASEGT. CDR3 in amino acids: CASSESGFSYNEQFF. CDR3 bases: TGTGCCAGCAGTGAAAGCGGGTTCTCCTACAATGAGCAGTTCTTC.

In DNA form, the CDR3 reads TGTGCCAGCTCACCAATAACAGGGTTCTACAATGAGCAGTTCTTC. It yields the protein CASSPITGFYNEQFF. The rearrangement uses TRBV18 and TRBJ2-1; D possibly corresponds to TRBD1 (6 bases). Trimming took 2 bases from V and 3 from J, leaving 11 bases between them. The CDR3 contains 15 residues. Germline CDR1 is KGHSH and CDR2 is LQKENI.

V gene TRBV5-1 combines with J gene TRBJ2-7, with D perhaps matching TRBD2 (6 bases). Germline CDR1 and CDR2: SGHRS and YFSETQ. The CDR3 runs 13 residues. V lost 5 bases and J 2 bases, leaving 11 bases between the germline ends. In nucleotides, the CDR3 is TGCGCCAGCAGGAGGGGAGGCCCCTACGAGCAGTACTTC. Translation gives CASRRGGPYEQYF.

The J gene is TRBJ1-1, the V gene TRBV9, with 9 bases fitting TRBD1. Unmatched junction bases numbered 8, after V lost 4 bases and J lost 1 base. The CDR3 contains 16 residues. Germline assignment: CDR1 SGDLS and CDR2 YYNGEE. The CDR3 spells CASSPRQGDTNTEAFF. The CDR3 nucleotides read TGTGCCAGCAGCCCCCGACAGGGGGATACGAACACTGAAGCTTTCTTT.

The table lists this clone with a count of one. The chain carries TRBV6-4 and TRBJ2-3; possible D gene TRBD2, 6 bases. V shed 6 bases and J shed 4 bases, with 14 bases lying between them. The CDR3 runs to 14 residues. The germline CDR1 and CDR2 sequences are MRHNA and SNTAGT. The CDR3 bases are TGTGCCAGCAGCGCGGGACTCTGGGCAGATACGCAGTATTTT. It codes for CASSAGLWADTQYF.

This chain uses TRBV7-9 with TRBJ1-4; D is unresolved. The V end lost 4 bases, the J end lost 3 bases, and 15 bases lay between the germline ends. The germline gives CDR1 SEHNR, CDR2 FQNEAQ (reference sequence). CDR3 length: 16 amino acids. The CDR3 region is CASSSGGGVSNEKLFF. In DNA form, the CDR3 reads TGTGCCAGCAGCTCTGGAGGCGGAGTATCTAATGAAAAACTGTTTTTT. Together with reference TRBV7-9 and TRBJ1-4, the CDR3 gives the full variable domain: DTGVSQNPRHKITKRGQNVTFRCDPISEHNRLYWYRQTLGQGPEFLTYFQNEAQLEKSRLLSDRFSAERPKGSFSTLEIQRTEQGDSAMYLCASSSGGGVSNEKLFFGSGTQLSVL.

J is TRBJ2-3 and V is TRBV5-8; D unclear. The CDR3 runs 11 residues. Germline lookup yields CDR1 SGHTS and CDR2 YDEGEE. V lost 6 bases and J lost 6, with 8 bases in between. The CDR3 sequence: CASKPEDTQYF. DNA of the CDR3: TGTGCCAGCAAGCCTGAGGATACGCAGTATTTT.

The chain uses TRBV25-1 and TRBJ2-2; no firm D call. Trimming cost V 4 bases and J 1 base, with 7 bases left between them. Germline V gene sequence: CDR1 MGHDK, CDR2 SYGVNS. The CDR3 totals 14 residues. This chain's CDR3 is CASSGRQNTGELFF. CDR3 coding DNA: TGTGCCAGCAGTGGTAGACAGAACACCGGGGAGCTGTTTTTT.

V usage is TRBV7-3 and J usage is TRBJ2-7, with D tentatively TRBD2 (5 bases). CDR3 length: 14 residues. Germline V CDR1 and CDR2: SGHTA, FQGTGA. With 1 base removed from V and 6 bases from J, the gap between germline ends came to 13 bases. The CDR3 loop is CASSLSHVGSEQYF. CDR3 bases: TGTGCCAGCAGCTTAAGCCATGTGGGGAGCGAGCAGTACTTC.

The chain recombines TRBV7-2 with TRBJ2-7, with TRBD2 matching over 8 bases. The ends lost 4 bases at V and 3 bases at J; junction bases unmatched: 5. The germline V gene encodes CDR1 SGHTA and CDR2 FQGNSA. This CDR3 has 14 amino acids. CDR3 region: CASSSTGTSYEQYF. In DNA, the CDR3 is TGTGCCAGCAGCTCGACCGGGACTAGCTACGAGCAGTACTTC.

The V call is TRBV20-1, the J call TRBJ1-1, with D unresolved. V lost 6 bases and J lost 4, with 9 bases in between. Germline CDR1 and CDR2: DFQATT and SNEGSKA (reference sequence). The length of the CDR3 is 11 residues. CDR3 bases: TGCAGTGCAGCCCGGGGCACTGAAGCTTTCTTT. Translation gives CSAARGTEAFF.

The chain joins TRBV19 to TRBJ1-2; TRBD1 agrees at 8 bases. V lost 5 bases, J lost 9 bases, and 14 bases stayed unmatched. The CDR3 totals 15 residues. Germline CDR1 LNHDA, CDR2 SQIVND (reference sequence). The CDR3 here is CASSSQTGTGSSYTF. For the CDR3, the DNA is TGTGCCAGTAGTTCACAGACCGGGACAGGTAGCAGCTACACCTTC.

The V call is TRBV11-2, the J call TRBJ1-1, with 8 bases lining up with TRBD1. In germline, CDR1 is SGHAT, CDR2 FQNNGV. V dropped 8 bases and J dropped 3; count of bases not matched to a gene: 11. The CDR3 covers 15 residues. In DNA form, the CDR3 reads TGTGCCAGCGGGATGGACAGGGTAACCTACACTGAAGCTTTCTTT. It yields the protein CASGMDRVTYTEAFF. Looking up the rest from reference TRBV11-2 and TRBJ1-1 gives the full variable domain: EAGVAQSPRYKIIEKRQSVAFWCNPISGHATLYWYQQILGQGPKLLIQFQNNGVVDDSQLPKDRFSAERLKGVDSTLKIQPAKLEDSAVYLCASGMDRVTYTEAFFGQGTRLTVV.

This chain links TRBV5-6 with TRBJ2-1; 8 nucleotides agree with TRBD1. The CDR3 runs 15 residues. Unmatched junction bases numbered 10, after V lost 4 bases and J lost 7 bases. CDR1 is SGHDT and CDR2 is YYEEEE in the germline V gene. For the CDR3, the DNA is TGTGCCAGCAGCACCGGACAGGGCGGGAAAAATGAGCAGTTCTTC. Its protein product is CASSTGQGGKNEQFF.

The chain joins TRBV27 to TRBJ2-1, with TRBD2 matching 9 bases. This CDR3 region has 14 residues. Trimming removed 2 bases from V and 9 bases from J; junction bases left unmatched: 5. Germline CDR1 MNHEY, CDR2 SMNVEV (reference sequence). The DNA of the CDR3 is TGTGCCAGCAGTTTAGCGGGGGGGCCTCCTGAGCAGTTCTTC. Its protein product is CASSLAGGPPEQFF.

The chain employs TRBV6-5 and TRBJ1-2, with TRBD1 identical over 12 bases. After removal of 6 bases from V and 4 bases from J, the junction contained 6 bases not matched to a gene. There are 15 residues in the CDR3. The germline CDR1 and CDR2 sequences are MNHEY and SVGAGI. CDR3 bases: TGTGCCAGCAGACCCGGGACAGGGGGCCTCTATGGCTACACCTTC. Translated: CASRPGTGGLYGYTF.

The chain employs TRBV19 and TRBJ1-6, with 8 bases that match TRBD1. Germline CDR1 reads LNHDA; CDR2 reads SQIVND (reference sequence). V lost 7 bases to trimming and J lost 4 bases; unmatched junction nucleotides: 15. This CDR3 comprises 18 residues. This chain's CDR3 is CASIPGDGDRRYNSPLHF. The CDR3 coding sequence is TGTGCCAGTATCCCGGGAGATGGGGACAGGAGGTATAATTCACCCCTCCACTTT.

The genes are TRBV11-3 and TRBJ2-3; 9 nucleotides match TRBD2. CDR1 and CDR2 from the germline V gene are SGHNT and YENEEA. The V gene end was trimmed by 6 bases and the J gene end by 6 bases; junction bases not matched to a gene: 7. CDR3 length: 14 amino acids. CDR3 nucleotide sequence: TGTGCCAGCAGGGGCGGGGGGGCCGGTGATACGCAGTATTTT. Translating gives CASRGGGAGDTQYF.

The CDR3 sequence: CASSQDRFTEAFF. CDR3 in DNA: TGCGCCAGCAGCCAAGACAGGTTCACTGAAGCTTTCTTT. The chain employs TRBV4-3 and TRBJ1-1; D unclear. Germline V gene sequence: CDR1 LGHNA, CDR2 YSLEER. This CDR3 is 13 amino acids long. Trimming shortened V by 0 bases and J by 4 bases, and 6 bases separated the two germline ends.

The V call is TRBV7-9, the J call TRBJ1-6; D possibly corresponds to TRBD1 (6 bases). Germline-derived CDR1 and CDR2 are SEHNR and FQNEAQ (reference sequence). Deletions cut 5 bases from V and 9 bases from J, with 11 bases between. This CDR3 has 13 residues. CDR3: CASSPRGISPLHF. The CDR3 DNA is TGTGCCAGCAGCCCTAGGGGGATTTCACCCCTCCACTTT.

This clone appeared a single time. This chain joins TRBV27 and TRBJ2-1; D call uncertain. CDR1 and CDR2 (germline): MNHEY, SMNVEV (reference sequence). Trimming cost V 4 bases and J 10 bases, with 14 bases left between them. This CDR3 has 13 amino acids. DNA of the CDR3: TGTGCCAGCAGTTATCTACTGGTGGGCGAGCAGTTCTTC. It translates to CASSYLLVGEQFF.

The V call is TRBV2, the J call TRBJ2-7, with D perhaps TRBD2 (6 bases). This CDR3 region has 13 residues. The V end was cut by 6 bases, the J end by 2 bases, with 11 bases between. The germline V gene has CDR1 SNHLY and CDR2 FYNNEI. The CDR3 loop is CASREGRTYEQYF. Written as DNA, the CDR3 is TGTGCCAGCAGGGAGGGACGGACCTACGAGCAGTACTTC.

CDR3 region: CASSDRTGGAGSPLHF. DNA for the CDR3: TGTGCCAGCAGCGATAGGACAGGGGGCGCGGGTTCACCCCTCCACTTT. The chain has TRBV7-2 and TRBJ1-6, with 11 bases aligning to TRBD1. Germline-derived CDR1 and CDR2 are SGHTA and FQGNSA. The CDR3 sequence is 16 residues long. V lost 5 bases to trimming and J lost 9 bases; unmatched junction nucleotides: 9.

The rearrangement links TRBV5-5 to TRBJ1-6, with TRBD1 identical over 10 bases. The CDR3 consists of 15 residues. V shed 5 bases, J shed 7 bases, and the junction held 6 bases outside the gene matches. The germline gives CDR1 SGHKS, CDR2 YYEKEE (reference sequence). DNA for the CDR3: TGTGCCAGCAGTTGGACAGGGGGAGCGAATTCACCCCTCCACTTT. Protein sequence: CASSWTGGANSPLHF. Looking up the rest from reference TRBV5-5 and TRBJ1-6 gives the full variable domain: DAGVTQSPTHLIKTRGQQVTLRCSPISGHKSVSWYQQVLGQGPQFIFQYYEKEERGRGNFPDRFSARQFPNYSSELNVNALLLGDSALYLCASSWTGGANSPLHFGNGTRLTVT.

This rearrangement joins TRBV30 to TRBJ1-3; D possibly corresponds to TRBD1 (6 bases). The CDR3 is 14 residues long. Trimming cost V 1 base and J 4 bases, with 11 bases left between them. Looked up from germline, CDR1 is GTSNPN and CDR2 is SVGIG (reference sequence). CDR3 coding DNA: TGTGCCTGGAGTGAAGGGGGAGGGGGAAACACCATATATTTT. Its translation: CAWSEGGGGNTIYF.

The rearrangement uses TRBV5-6 and TRBJ2-5, with 9 bases identical to TRBD1. CDR1 SGHDT and CDR2 YYEEEE come from the germline V gene. V shed 4 bases, J shed 7 bases, and the junction held 11 bases outside the gene matches. This CDR3 contains 15 residues. CDR3 sequence reads: CASSPPWTGDGTQYF. CDR3 in DNA: TGTGCCAGCAGCCCACCCTGGACAGGGGATGGGACCCAGTACTTC.

The V call is TRBV7-2, the J call TRBJ1-4, with D unresolved. This CDR3 has 14 residues. Trimming left V 5 bases short and J 5 bases short, with 12 bases between. Germline V lookup: CDR1 SGHTA, CDR2 FQGNSA. The DNA of the CDR3 is TGTGCCAGCAGCCAGAAAGACGGGAATGAAAAACTGTTTTTT. Its protein product is CASSQKDGNEKLFF.

This clone was recorded only once. The V gene is TRBV5-4, the J gene TRBJ2-7, with 9 positions matching TRBD2. Germline-derived CDR1 and CDR2 are SGHNT and YYREEE (reference sequence). The J segment lost 2 bases and the V segment lost 1 base, leaving 1 base of the junction unmatched. The CDR3 has 14 amino acids. CDR3 DNA sequence: TGTGCCAGCAGCTTGAGCGGGGGGCCCTACGAGCAGTACTTC. It translates to CASSLSGGPYEQYF.